The TCR beta chain described here comes from a study of post-analysis software for immune sequencing data. In the study overall: Some patients lacked subtype; others had relapsing-remitting, secondary progressive or progressive-relapsing disease. Study-level points and caveats: The authors found that F measure strongly co-clustered same-batch samples. Versus controls, multiple sclerosis patients showed significantly lower diversity (normalized Chao1). Elevated frequency relative to controls characterized several TRBV segments in patients, TRBV5-6, TRBV5-1 and TRBV20-1 among them.

TCR beta cDNA libraries included unique molecular identifiers. TCRdb independently ran MiXCR on the PCR reads; one entry per CDR3 protein. The sample carries hundreds of thousands of distinct CDR3 sequences, roughly 47% recorded once. This clonotype appeared a single time. Its matching antigen is unknown. The CDR3 covers 17 residues. Germline lookup yields CDR1 LGHDT and CDR2 YNNKEL (reference sequence). The V gene lost 0 bases and the J gene lost 4 bases, with 16 bases spanning the gap. The chain recombines TRBV3-1 with TRBJ2-1, with a possible D match to TRBD2 (6 bases). The sequencing sample was made of blood. This sequence was found in a girl aged 5-17 years with multiple sclerosis. CDR3: CASSQERAGGEYNEQFF. Written as DNA, the CDR3 is TGTGCCAGCAGCCAAGAGAGGGCCGGAGGGGAGTACAATGAGCAGTTCTTC.